The 13 T cell receptor beta chains below were found in one sample sequenced in a study of blood T cell repertoires in COVID-19. Profiling relied on immunoSEQ multiplex PCR, and the TCRdb table lists in-frame clones only, not all of them. In the table there are about 60,000 clones, approximately 84% of which are singletons. Sequences were obtained from peripheral blood. Source of these receptors: a human donor in a cohort sampled during active COVID-19.

The chain recombines TRBV12-1 with TRBJ2-7; the table gives TRBD1 as D, unverified against the DNA. TRBV12-1 is deemed a pseudogene. The CDR3 sequence is 17 residues long. The CDR3 DNA sequence: TGTGCCAGCAGCTTTGAGTCGAGGGGGTTTAGCTCCTACGAGCAGTACTTC. This gives the protein CASSFESRGFSSYEQYF.

The chain recombines TRBV3-1 (or the pseudogene TRBV3-2) with TRBJ1-1, with 8 nucleotides matching TRBD1. Germline CDR1 and CDR2: LGHDT and YNNKEL (reference sequence). This CDR3 region has 14 residues. Losses at the gene ends were 3 bases for V and 0 bases for J; bases not matched to a gene: 0. The CDR3 coding sequence is TGTGCCAGCAGCCAGACAGGGGTGAACACTGAAGCTTTCTTT. The encoded protein is CASSQTGVNTEAFF.

This clone was recorded once. CDR3 region: CASSKFIQGAFNEQFF. The CDR3 nucleotides are TGTGCCAGCAGCAAATTCATCCAGGGGGCTTTCAATGAGCAGTTCTTC. The chain has TRBV4-2 and TRBJ2-1; 8 nucleotides line up with TRBD1. The CDR3 contains 16 residues. J was trimmed by 6 bases and V by 5 bases; bases with no gene match: 12. Germline V lookup: CDR1 LGHNA, CDR2 YNFKEQ.

The chain links TRBV7-3 to TRBJ2-5; possible D gene TRBD2, 6 bases. This CDR3 has 14 residues. V was cut by 0 bases and J by 5 bases, with 10 bases left in between. The germline CDR1 and CDR2 sequences are SGHTA and FQGTGA. The CDR3 DNA sequence: TGTGCCAGCAGCTTAACGGGACGGGGGGAGACCCAGTACTTC. It encodes CASSLTGRGETQYF.

The rearrangement links TRBV4-3 to TRBJ1-1; tentatively, D is TRBD1 (6 bases). Germline V gene sequence: CDR1 LGHNA, CDR2 YSLEER. The CDR3 is 15 residues long. Trimming cost V 6 bases and J 2 bases, with 16 bases left between them. CDR3: CASSLTAGVNTEAFF. CDR3 in DNA: TGCGCCAGCAGTCTTACCGCAGGGGTTAACACTGAAGCTTTCTTT.

The rearrangement joins TRBV5-1 to TRBJ1-6; a weak D match, TRBD1 (5 bases). Germline CDR1 reads SGHRS; CDR2 reads YFSETQ. V lost 4 bases and J 0 bases, leaving 11 bases between the germline ends. The length of the CDR3 is 16 residues. CDR3 loop: CASSDDRTSYNSPLHF. The CDR3 bases are TGCGCCAGCAGCGACGACAGAACCTCCTATAATTCACCCCTCCACTTT.

The genes are TRBV5-6 and TRBJ1-4; D unclear. Germline assignment: CDR1 SGHDT and CDR2 YYEEEE. The V gene lost 4 bases and the J gene lost 4 bases, with 5 bases spanning the gap. The CDR3 has 12 residues. CDR3 amino acids: CASSNFNEKLFF. DNA of the CDR3: TGTGCCAGCAGCAACTTTAATGAAAAACTGTTTTTT.

This clone showed up just once. For the CDR3, the DNA is TGTGCCAGTAGCCCTTCTCGGGACACATACAGCTCCTATAATTCACCCCTCCACTTT. Its translation: CASSPSRDTYSSYNSPLHF. The rearrangement links TRBV19 to TRBJ1-6; D is perhaps TRBD1 (6 bases). With 6 bases removed from V and 0 bases from J, the gap between germline ends came to 21 bases. Germline values: CDR1 LNHDA, CDR2 SQIVND (reference sequence). The CDR3 sequence is 19 residues long.

This clone was detected only once. The rearrangement links TRBV6-5 to TRBJ1-3; tentatively, D is TRBD1 (5 bases). CDR1 and CDR2 (germline): MNHEY, SVGAGI. CDR3 size: 15 residues. The ends were cut back, 6 bases at V and 0 bases at J, with 12 bases in the middle. In DNA, the CDR3 is TGTGCCAGCAGCCTCGGAGGGGTCTCTGGAAACACCATATATTTT. Translating it yields CASSLGGVSGNTIYF.

Only a few counts were recorded for this clone. The chain employs TRBV4-2 and TRBJ2-3; D might be TRBD2 (7 bases). The CDR3 runs 18 residues. Germline CDR1 reads LGHNA; CDR2 reads YNFKEQ. V was pared by 0 bases and J by 6 bases, with 22 bases between. CDR3 coding DNA: TGTGCCAGCAGCCAAGAAGGGTTTGCGGGGGCGGGACGGGATACGCAGTATTTT. Protein: CASSQEGFAGAGRDTQYF.

This clone appeared a single time. The chain has TRBV18 and TRBJ2-1, with D perhaps matching TRBD1 (6 bases). Per germline, CDR1 KGHSH and CDR2 LQKENI. There are 18 residues in the CDR3. The V end was cut by 2 bases, the J end by 0 bases, with 17 bases between. The CDR3, as DNA: TGTGCCAGCTCACCAGGGCTGGGGCAGGGGAGCTCCTACAATGAGCAGTTCTTC. Amino acid sequence: CASSPGLGQGSSYNEQFF.

At least ten counts were recorded for this clone. The chain recombines TRBV6-4 with TRBJ1-2, with a tentative D call TRBD1 (5 bases). V was shortened by 6 bases and J by 7 bases, with 18 bases between the two germline ends. CDR3 length equals 14 residues. CDR1 and CDR2 from the germline V gene are MRHNA and SNTAGT. The CDR3 DNA reads as TGTGCCAGCAGGAGGGACTCCCTTGGTTCTGGCTACACCTTC. It encodes CASRRDSLGSGYTF.

The chain links TRBV6-2 or TRBV6-3 to TRBJ1-1; 9 bases match TRBD1. The CDR3 has 14 amino acids. J gave up 4 bases and V 6 bases, and 6 bases lay outside the gene matches. Germline V CDR1 and CDR2: MNHEY, SVGEGT. CDR3 nucleotides: TGTGCCAGCAGCATGACAGGGGGAAGCACTGAAGCTTTCTTT. This codes for CASSMTGGSTEAFF.